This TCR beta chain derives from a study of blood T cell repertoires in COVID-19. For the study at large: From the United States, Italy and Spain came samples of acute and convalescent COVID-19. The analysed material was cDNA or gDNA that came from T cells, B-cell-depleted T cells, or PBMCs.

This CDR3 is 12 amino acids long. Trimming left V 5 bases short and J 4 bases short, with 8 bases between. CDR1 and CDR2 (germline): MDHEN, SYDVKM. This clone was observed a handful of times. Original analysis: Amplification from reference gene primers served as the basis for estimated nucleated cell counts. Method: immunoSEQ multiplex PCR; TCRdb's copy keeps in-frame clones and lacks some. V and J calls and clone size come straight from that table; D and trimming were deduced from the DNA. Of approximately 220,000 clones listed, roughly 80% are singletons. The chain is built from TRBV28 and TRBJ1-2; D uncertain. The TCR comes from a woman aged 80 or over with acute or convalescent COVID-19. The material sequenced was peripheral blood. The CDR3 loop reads CASSPPVYGYTF. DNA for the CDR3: TGTGCCAGCAGTCCCCCGGTCTATGGCTACACCTTC.